This T cell receptor (beta chain) originates from a study of OX40 agonist ivuxolimab in advanced cancers. The wider study: Administration of intravenous ivuxolimab to patients occurred every 2 weeks at 0.01 to 10 mg/kg. Dose-escalation cases comprised hepatocellular carcinoma, melanoma, renal cell or head and neck cancer.

Between the trimmed V and J ends, which lost 4 bases and 3 bases, there was a span of 4 bases. The germline V gene has CDR1 MGHDK and CDR2 SYGVNS. The CDR3 runs 11 residues. The assay was immunoSEQ multiplex PCR, and TCRdb's table has in-frame clones only and misses some. The data show roughly 83,000 clones, about 90% seen once. Sequenced here: CD4+ or CD8+ T cells sorted from blood, sampled in a trial of the OX40 agonist ivuxolimab. The V and J genes are TRBV25-1 and TRBJ2-7; D call uncertain. The sequence was collected from an adult with an advanced solid tumor such as melanoma, head and neck, liver or kidney cancer. The CDR3 sequence is CASSGGYEQYF. The CDR3 coding sequence is TGTGCCAGCAGTGGGGGCTACGAGCAGTACTTC.